This passage covers 32 T cell receptor beta chains from one sample sequenced in a study of identifying expanded T cells in peripheral blood. The table came from immunoSEQ multiplex PCR; TCRdb's copy has only in-frame clones and leaves some out. The sample yields about 84,000 clones, 70% to 90% seen once. Sample: blood. The receptors shown here come from a person between 18 and 75 years old in good health.

This chain joins TRBV6-1 and TRBJ2-3; D uncertain. Between the trimmed V and J ends, which lost 3 bases and 1 base, there was a span of 11 bases. The CDR3 has 15 residues. Germline V gives CDR1 MNHNS, CDR2 SASEGT. The CDR3 DNA sequence: TGTGCCAGCAGTGATGTCGGGTTTGGCACAGATACGCAGTATTTT. Translated, it gives CASSDVGFGTDTQYF.

Regarding this clone: Other DNA sequences within the sample encode an identical CDR3. V is TRBV19 and J is TRBJ2-1; D gene unclear. Germline CDR1 LNHDA, CDR2 SQIVND (reference sequence). The V end was cut by 1 base, the J end by 8 bases, with 6 bases between. The CDR3 contains 12 residues. CDR3: CASSIGVDEQFF. In DNA, the CDR3 is TGTGCCAGTAGTATAGGGGTGGATGAGCAGTTCTTC.

V usage is TRBV11-3 and J usage is TRBJ2-3, with 7 bases aligning to TRBD1. The CDR3 is made up of 15 amino acids. The germline CDR1 and CDR2 sequences are SGHNT and YENEEA. V shed 2 bases, J shed 2 bases, and the junction held 4 bases outside the gene matches. The CDR3 is CASSLQGVPTDTQYF. As DNA, the CDR3 is TGTGCCAGCAGCTTACAGGGGGTACCCACAGATACGCAGTATTTT.

This chain joins TRBV11-2 and TRBJ1-2; 8 bases line up with TRBD1. With 5 bases clipped from V and 8 bases from J, the junction kept 7 bases outside the gene matches. Germline V gene lookup returns CDR1 SGHAT and CDR2 FQNNGV. The CDR3 runs 13 residues. The chain's CDR3 is CASSGQGRHGYTF. Written as DNA, the CDR3 is TGTGCCAGCAGCGGACAGGGTCGTCACGGCTACACCTTC.

V usage is TRBV7-6 and J usage is TRBJ1-6; D uncertain. Trimming pared 6 bases from V and 5 bases from J, leaving 8 bases between. This CDR3 contains 13 residues. Per germline, CDR1 SGHVS and CDR2 FNYEAQ. CDR3 coding DNA: TGTGCCAGCAGGTCGGGTAATAATTCACCCCTCCACTTT. It encodes CASRSGNNSPLHF.

V gene TRBV19 combines with J gene TRBJ1-5, with 7 bases fitting TRBD1. Germline V lookup: CDR1 LNHDA, CDR2 SQIVND (reference sequence). This CDR3 is 16 amino acids long. V shed 5 bases and J 6 bases; nucleotides not matched to a gene: 13. The CDR3 DNA reads as TGTGCCAGTAGTGCCTTTCCGGGACAGATGACTCAGCCCCAGCATTTT. Translating gives CASSAFPGQMTQPQHF.

This sequence joins TRBV7-9 and TRBJ1-2; D gene unclear. CDR1 and CDR2 (germline): SEHNR, FQNEAQ (reference sequence). The length of the CDR3 is 15 residues. V was trimmed by 1 base and J by 4 bases, leaving 13 bases between them. DNA for the CDR3: TGTGCCAGCAGCTTAGGCGCGGCAAGTATCTATGGCTACACCTTC. Its protein is CASSLGAASIYGYTF.

This sequence joins TRBV6-5 and TRBJ1-6, with TRBD1 as a possible D gene (6 bases). There are 13 residues in the CDR3. The germline V and J ends were trimmed by 5 bases and 8 bases, with 10 bases remaining between them. Germline V CDR1 and CDR2: MNHEY, SVGAGI. The CDR3 bases are TGTGCCAGCAGTAGGGGGAGGGATTCACCCCTCCACTTT. Its protein product is CASSRGRDSPLHF.

The rearrangement joins TRBV19 to TRBJ1-5; a weak D match, TRBD1 (5 bases). V lost 7 bases to trimming and J lost 3 bases, with 13 bases between them. The V gene's germline CDR1 is LNHDA and CDR2 SQIVND (reference sequence). This CDR3 contains 14 residues. The CDR3 region is CASKGDSFNQPQHF. CDR3 DNA: TGTGCCAGTAAGGGAGACAGTTTCAATCAGCCCCAGCATTTT.

The chain is built from TRBV4-3 and TRBJ2-2; D gene ambiguous. The germline V gene encodes CDR1 LGHNA and CDR2 YSLEER. V lost 0 bases and J 8 bases, leaving 10 bases between the germline ends. This CDR3 contains 14 residues. The CDR3 sequence is CASSQDASGGELFF. CDR3 in DNA: TGCGCCAGCAGCCAAGATGCGTCCGGGGGGGAGCTGTTTTTT.

A single count supports this clone. The J gene is TRBJ1-2, the V gene TRBV30, with a tentative D call TRBD1 (6 bases). The V gene's germline CDR1 is GTSNPN and CDR2 SVGIG (reference sequence). V lost 4 bases to trimming and J lost 5 bases, with 20 bases between them. The CDR3 spans 15 residues. CDR3 bases: TGTGCCTGGAACGGAGGGGGTCCAGGAGGTTATGGCTACACCTTC. Protein: CAWNGGGPGGYGYTF.

This chain uses TRBV7-8 with TRBJ2-5; D is possibly TRBD2 (6 bases). Germline assignment: CDR1 SGHVS and CDR2 FQNEAQ. The CDR3 extends over 17 amino acids. Trimming took off 2 bases at V and 4 bases at J, with 20 bases between the two ends. The CDR3 spells CASSLYGGLGSGETQYF. Here the CDR3 DNA reads TGTGCCAGCAGCTTATACGGGGGACTGGGAAGCGGAGAGACCCAGTACTTC. Variable domain in full (rest from reference TRBV7-8 and TRBJ2-5): GAGVSQSPRYKVAKRGQDVALRCDPISGHVSLFWYQQALGQGPEFLTYFQNEAQLDKSGLPSDRFFAERPEGSVSTLKIQRTQQEDSAVYLCASSLYGGLGSGETQYFGPGTRLLVL.

The chain couples TRBV27 to TRBJ2-7; no clear D gene. V shed 6 bases and J shed 3 bases, with 9 bases lying between them. The germline CDR1 and CDR2 sequences are MNHEY and SMNVEV (reference sequence). This CDR3 is built from 12 residues. The CDR3 protein is CASSGSLYEQYF. The CDR3, as DNA: TGTGCCAGCAGCGGCTCCCTCTACGAGCAGTACTTC.

This chain connects TRBV13 to TRBJ1-2, with D possibly matching TRBD1 (6 bases). In germline, CDR1 is PRHDT, CDR2 FYEKMQ (reference sequence). The V end was cut by 8 bases, the J end by 6 bases, with 19 bases between. The CDR3 loop spans 14 amino acids. The CDR3 DNA sequence: TGTGCCAGCGTCCCCAGTAGCGGACAGAATGGCTACACCTTC. It yields the protein CASVPSSGQNGYTF.

This chain uses TRBV27 with TRBJ1-5; the match to TRBD1 covers 11 bases. Per germline, CDR1 MNHEY and CDR2 SMNVEV (reference sequence). This CDR3 has 15 amino acids. J lost 5 bases, V lost 5 bases, and 5 bases had no gene match. CDR3 bases: TGTGCCAGCAGTCGGACAGGGGGCTCTTATCAGCCCCAGCATTTT. Translation: CASSRTGGSYQPQHF.

The gene calls are TRBV11-3 and TRBJ2-5; D assignment may be TRBD1 or TRBD2 (5 bases each). There are 15 residues in the CDR3. The V and J ends lost 5 bases and 5 bases respectively, with 18 bases between them. CDR1 is SGHNT, CDR2 YENEEA, per germline. As DNA, the CDR3 is TGTGCCAGCAGCGCAGGGTTGGGGGTATCCGAGACCCAGTACTTC. Translation: CASSAGLGVSETQYF.

This clone appeared once. This chain connects TRBV7-9 to TRBJ1-2, with D unresolved. The CDR3 spans 12 residues. V was pared by 4 bases and J by 4 bases, with 7 bases between. The germline V gene has CDR1 SEHNR and CDR2 FQNEAQ (reference sequence). The CDR3 DNA reads as TGTGCCAGCAGCTCGTATAGCTATGGCTACACCTTC. Protein product: CASSSYSYGYTF.

Points on this clone: This specimen includes other DNA sequences encoding the same CDR3. The chain carries TRBV2 and TRBJ1-1, with D possibly TRBD1 on 5 matching bases. Trimming removed 11 bases at V and 1 base at J, with 14 bases between. Germline CDR1 reads SNHLY; CDR2 reads FYNNEI. This CDR3 spans 13 amino acids. CDR3 nucleotide sequence: TGTGCCTCCTCCTCTCAGGGGAACACTGAAGCTTTCTTT. Its translation is CASSSQGNTEAFF.

The rearrangement uses TRBV9 and TRBJ1-4, with 7 bases aligning to TRBD1. The junction had 4 bases not matched to a gene; V was cut back by 2 bases and J by 0 bases. This CDR3 spans 16 amino acids. CDR1 is SGDLS and CDR2 is YYNGEE in the germline V gene. The chain's CDR3 is CASSVGQKTTNEKLFF. CDR3 coding DNA: TGTGCCAGCAGCGTGGGACAGAAAACAACTAATGAAAAACTGTTTTTT.

The rearrangement uses TRBV6-5 and TRBJ2-7; either TRBD1 or TRBD2 may supply D (5 bases each). The CDR3 spans 16 residues. Looked up from germline, CDR1 is MNHEY and CDR2 is SVGAGI. V was shortened by 0 bases and J by 2 bases, with 14 bases between the two germline ends. Here the CDR3 reads CASSYSGTSGPYEQYF. The CDR3 DNA is TGTGCCAGCAGTTACTCCGGGACCTCAGGCCCCTACGAGCAGTACTTC.

CDR3 nucleotide sequence: TGTGCCAGCAGCTCCCAGGCCAGAGTGAACACTGAAGCTTTCTTT. Encoded protein: CASSSQARVNTEAFF. V gene TRBV7-9 combines with J gene TRBJ1-1; D gene uncertain. Between the trimmed V and J ends, which lost 4 bases and 0 bases, there was a span of 12 bases. The CDR3 is made up of 15 amino acids. Germline V gene data show CDR1 as SEHNR and CDR2 as FQNEAQ (reference sequence).

The genes are TRBV7-6 and TRBJ2-7, with D possibly being TRBD1 (5 bases). With 5 bases removed from V and 7 bases from J, the gap between germline ends came to 30 bases. The CDR3 runs 18 residues. Germline CDR1 and CDR2: SGHVS and FNYEAQ. The CDR3 nucleotides are TGTGCCAGCAGCGTCTACCCCGCAGGGCCGTCGGTCGAGTGGGAGCAGTACTTC. The encoded protein is CASSVYPAGPSVEWEQYF.

The genes are TRBV7-6 and TRBJ2-2; 10 bases line up with TRBD2. CDR3 length: 15 residues. The germline CDR1 and CDR2 sequences are SGHVS and FNYEAQ. The V and J ends lost 7 bases and 5 bases, in that order; junction bases with no gene match: 7. The CDR3 DNA follows: TGTGCCAGCACCCCCCTAGCGGGGGATACCGGGGAGCTGTTTTTT. Translating gives CASTPLAGDTGELFF.

The rearrangement joins TRBV18 to TRBJ1-2; 10 bases fit TRBD1. The germline CDR1 and CDR2 sequences are KGHSH and LQKENI. J was trimmed by 6 bases and V by 0 bases; bases with no gene match: 4. This CDR3 has 15 amino acids. The CDR3, as DNA: TGTGCCAGCTCACCACCCTCCGGGACAGGGGATGGCTACACCTTC. Its translation: CASSPPSGTGDGYTF.

V is TRBV7-9 and J is TRBJ1-1; D perhaps matches TRBD1 (5 bases). With 1 base removed from V and 1 base from J, the gap between germline ends came to 10 bases. The CDR3 loop spans 15 amino acids. CDR1 is SEHNR and CDR2 is FQNEAQ in the germline V gene (reference sequence). This CDR3 reads CASSLGGAKNTEAFF. CDR3 sequence (DNA): TGTGCCAGCAGCTTAGGGGGCGCGAAGAACACTGAAGCTTTCTTT.

The chain links TRBV7-2 to TRBJ2-1; D perhaps matches TRBD2 (6 bases). The V end was cut by 3 bases, the J end by 8 bases, with 11 bases between. The CDR3 runs to 13 residues. Per germline, CDR1 SGHTA and CDR2 FQGNSA. The CDR3 DNA follows: TGTGCCAGCAGCTTCGGGGGTACGGATGAGCAGTTCTTC. This gives the protein CASSFGGTDEQFF.

This chain joins TRBV5-8 and TRBJ1-5; TRBD1 matches 9 bases. The CDR3 loop spans 15 amino acids. The ends lost 4 bases at V and 9 bases at J; junction bases unmatched: 11. CDR1 SGHTS and CDR2 YDEGEE come from the germline V gene. CDR3 nucleotides: TGTGCCAGCAGCGTCCGGGACAGGGTGGGGAGGCCCCAGCATTTT. Its protein is CASSVRDRVGRPQHF.

The chain joins TRBV10-2 to TRBJ1-1, with D possibly matching TRBD1 (5 bases). Trimming left V 5 bases short and J 1 base short, with 8 bases between. Germline-derived CDR1 and CDR2 are WSHSY and SAAADI. CDR3 size: 13 residues. Here the CDR3 DNA reads TGCGCCAGCAGTACTGGGGCGAACACTGAAGCTTTCTTT. It specifies CASSTGANTEAFF.

The J gene is TRBJ2-3, the V gene TRBV30, with D perhaps being TRBD1 or TRBD2 (5 bases each). The CDR3 loop spans 13 amino acids. Trimming shortened V by 3 bases and J by 2 bases, and 9 bases separated the two germline ends. Germline CDR1 GTSNPN, CDR2 SVGIG (reference sequence). Here the CDR3 DNA reads TGTGCCTGGAGCGACGGGACCACAGATACGCAGTATTTT. Protein product: CAWSDGTTDTQYF.

The gene calls are TRBV18 and TRBJ2-1, with a possible D match to TRBD2 (6 bases). CDR1 KGHSH and CDR2 LQKENI come from the germline V gene. The CDR3 loop spans 13 amino acids. V was shortened by 1 base and J by 9 bases, with 10 bases between the two germline ends. Here the CDR3 DNA reads TGTGCCAGCTCACCACTCATAGCGGTTGAGCAGTTCTTC. This gives the protein CASSPLIAVEQFF.

This rearrangement joins TRBV9 to TRBJ1-2, with D tentatively TRBD1 (5 bases). CDR3 size: 13 residues. CDR1 and CDR2 (germline): SGDLS, YYNGEE. V lost 5 bases and J 7 bases, leaving 15 bases between the germline ends. The CDR3, as DNA: TGTGCCAGCAGGGGAGGGGATGGTGGTGGCTACACCTTC. The encoded protein is CASRGGDGGGYTF.

This clone was detected once. The V gene is TRBV9, the J gene TRBJ2-3; TRBD2 aligns across 10 bases. The germline V gene has CDR1 SGDLS and CDR2 YYNGEE. The CDR3 is made up of 17 amino acids. V shed 0 bases, J shed 4 bases, and the junction held 8 bases outside the gene matches. The CDR3 is CASSVGLAGGPSDTQYF. The CDR3 DNA reads as TGTGCCAGCAGCGTAGGGTTAGCGGGGGGCCCGTCAGATACGCAGTATTTT.